One and the same sample provided the 14 T cell receptor beta chains below, sequenced in a study of T cells in narcolepsy. The assay was immunoSEQ multiplex PCR, and TCRdb's table has in-frame clones only and misses some. This repertoire shows tens of thousands of clones, roughly 86% found once; its top ten account for around 1%. The source material was memory (CD45RA-) CD4+ T cells from blood. These receptors all come from a human donor in good health.

The chain joins TRBV10-3 to TRBJ2-7, with unresolved D. The germline V gene encodes CDR1 ENHRY and CDR2 SYGVKD. The V end lost 6 bases, the J end lost 4 bases, and 13 bases lay between the germline ends. The CDR3 extends over 13 amino acids. CDR3 DNA sequence: TGTGCCATCAGCGGAAAATACAGTTACGAGCAGTACTTC. Amino acid sequence: CAISGKYSYEQYF.

CDR3 bases: TGTGCCAGTAGGAAGGGCGCAAGCTCTGGGGCCAACGTCCTGACTTTC. Encoded protein: CASRKGASSGANVLTF. The V gene is TRBV19, the J gene TRBJ2-6; D uncertain. V lost 6 bases and J lost 0, with 12 bases in between. This CDR3 comprises 16 residues. CDR1 LNHDA and CDR2 SQIVND come from the germline V gene (reference sequence).

The genes are TRBV7-6 and TRBJ2-3, with 10 nucleotides matching TRBD2. This CDR3 has 18 amino acids. Trimming removed 3 bases from V and 2 bases from J; junction bases left unmatched: 11. The germline V gene has CDR1 SGHVS and CDR2 FNYEAQ. The CDR3 sequence: CASSLGLAIGGTTDTQYF. CDR3 in DNA: TGTGCCAGCAGCTTGGGACTAGCGATCGGAGGGACCACAGATACGCAGTATTTT. Filled out from reference TRBV7-6 and TRBJ2-3, the complete variable domain reads GAGVSQSPRYKVTKRGQDVALRCDPISGHVSLYWYRQALGQGPEFLTYFNYEAQQDKSGLPNDRFSAERPEGSISTLTIQRTEQRDSAMYRCASSLGLAIGGTTDTQYFGPGTRLTVL.

The chain couples TRBV5-1 to TRBJ2-1; D gene unclear. Trimming pared 6 bases from V and 8 bases from J, leaving 15 bases between. Germline assignment: CDR1 SGHRS and CDR2 YFSETQ. The CDR3 has 13 amino acids. As DNA, the CDR3 is TGCGCCAGCACACAATCCTTAGTCGATGAGCAGTTCTTC. Amino acids: CASTQSLVDEQFF.

J is TRBJ1-2 and V is TRBV4-1; D is perhaps TRBD1 (5 bases). With 2 bases removed from V and 5 bases from J, the gap between germline ends came to 15 bases. The CDR3 spans 15 residues. Germline assignment: CDR1 MGHRA and CDR2 YSYEKL. CDR3 nucleotide sequence: TGCGCCAGCAGCCAAAGTCAAGGGGTAGAATATGGCTACACCTTC. It codes for CASSQSQGVEYGYTF.

This clone was seen only a few times. The chain uses TRBV5-4 and TRBJ1-2, with a possible D match to TRBD1 (5 bases). Germline CDR1 is SGHNT and CDR2 is YYREEE (reference sequence). The CDR3 is 15 amino acids. The germline V and J ends were trimmed by 3 bases and 6 bases, with 18 bases remaining between them. CDR3 amino acids: CASSWDRRAVHGYTF. For the CDR3, the DNA is TGTGCCAGCAGCTGGGACCGGAGGGCGGTCCATGGCTACACCTTC.

The chain uses TRBV7-9 and TRBJ1-5; TRBD1 matches 7 bases. Trimming cost V 1 base and J 4 bases; bases outside gene matches: 4. Germline CDR1 reads SEHNR; CDR2 reads FQNEAQ (reference sequence). The CDR3 length is 15 residues. DNA for the CDR3: TGTGCCAGCAGCTTAGGCGGACAGGAGAATCAGCCCCAGCATTTT. This encodes CASSLGGQENQPQHF.

The chain's CDR3 is CASRTQGIFNEKLFF. CDR3 bases: TGTGCCAGCAGGACCCAGGGGATTTTTAATGAAAAACTGTTTTTT. The rearrangement joins TRBV27 to TRBJ1-4, with D tentatively TRBD1 (6 bases). Trimming removed 6 bases at V and 4 bases at J, with 15 bases between. CDR1 and CDR2 (germline): MNHEY, SMNVEV (reference sequence). This CDR3 contains 15 residues. Combining the CDR3 with reference TRBV27 and TRBJ1-4 gives the whole variable domain EAQVTQNPRYLITVTGKKLTVTCSQNMNHEYMSWYRQDPGLGLRQIYYSMNVEVTDKGDVPEGYKVSRKEKRNFPLILESPSPNQTSLYFCASRTQGIFNEKLFFGSGTQLSVL.

The chain recombines TRBV9 with TRBJ2-7, with D possibly being TRBD2 (6 bases). Germline CDR1 is SGDLS and CDR2 is YYNGEE. This CDR3 is built from 13 residues. V shed 7 bases and J shed 6 bases, with 17 bases lying between them. The CDR3 loop reads CASGGTVVSEQYF. The CDR3 DNA follows: TGTGCCAGCGGCGGGACGGTAGTAAGCGAGCAGTACTTC.

This clone has only a few counts. This chain joins TRBV4-1 and TRBJ2-5; no clear D gene. Germline values: CDR1 MGHRA, CDR2 YSYEKL. The ends were cut back, 5 bases at V and 3 bases at J, with 19 bases in the middle. The CDR3 has 16 amino acids. In DNA, the CDR3 is TGCGCCAGCAGCGCTCCCATCATGACGAAAGAAGAGACCCAGTACTTC. Protein: CASSAPIMTKEETQYF.

The rearrangement joins TRBV10-3 to TRBJ2-1, with 12 bases lining up with TRBD2. There are 16 residues in the CDR3. V shed 3 bases, J shed 5 bases, and the junction held 5 bases outside the gene matches. CDR1 and CDR2 from the germline V gene are ENHRY and SYGVKD. The CDR3 DNA reads as TGTGCCATCAGTGATGCGACTAGCGGGGGAGACAATGAGCAGTTCTTC. Protein product: CAISDATSGGDNEQFF.

The chain uses TRBV5-1 and TRBJ2-3; 8 nucleotides agree with TRBD2. CDR1 and CDR2 (germline): SGHRS, YFSETQ. The CDR3 extends over 15 amino acids. V gave up 4 bases and J gave up 1 base; unmatched junction bases: 5. The CDR3 DNA reads TGCGCCAGCAGCCCCGGGACTAGAGGCACAGATACGCAGTATTTT. Encoded protein: CASSPGTRGTDTQYF.

The chain carries TRBV7-2 and TRBJ1-1; D gene uncertain. The germline V gene encodes CDR1 SGHTA and CDR2 FQGNSA. V lost 1 base, J lost 7 bases, and 10 bases lay in between. The CDR3 totals 13 residues. CDR3 amino acids: CASSLEGLGEAFF. The CDR3 bases are TGTGCCAGCAGCTTAGAAGGGTTGGGTGAAGCTTTCTTT.

This sequence joins TRBV7-2 and TRBJ2-7; D unresolved. This CDR3 comprises 13 residues. Trimming took off 1 base at V and 7 bases at J, with 11 bases between the two ends. Germline CDR1 and CDR2: SGHTA and FQGNSA. CDR3 in DNA: TGTGCCAGCAGCTTAGATGCGCGTCGTGAGCAGTACTTC. This gives the protein CASSLDARREQYF.